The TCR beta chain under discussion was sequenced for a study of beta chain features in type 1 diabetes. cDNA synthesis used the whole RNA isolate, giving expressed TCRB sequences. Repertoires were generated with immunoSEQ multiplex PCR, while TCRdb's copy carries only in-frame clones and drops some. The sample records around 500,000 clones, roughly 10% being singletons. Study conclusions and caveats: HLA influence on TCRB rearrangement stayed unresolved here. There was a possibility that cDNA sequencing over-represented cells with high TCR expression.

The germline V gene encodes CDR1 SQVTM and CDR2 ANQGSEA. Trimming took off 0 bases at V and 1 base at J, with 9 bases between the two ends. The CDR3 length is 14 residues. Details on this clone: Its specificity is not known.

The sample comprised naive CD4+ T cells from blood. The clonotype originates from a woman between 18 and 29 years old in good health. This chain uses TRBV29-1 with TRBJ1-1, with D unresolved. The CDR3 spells CSVEDPYKNTEAFF. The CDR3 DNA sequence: TGCAGCGTTGAAGATCCTTACAAGAACACTGAAGCTTTCTTT.